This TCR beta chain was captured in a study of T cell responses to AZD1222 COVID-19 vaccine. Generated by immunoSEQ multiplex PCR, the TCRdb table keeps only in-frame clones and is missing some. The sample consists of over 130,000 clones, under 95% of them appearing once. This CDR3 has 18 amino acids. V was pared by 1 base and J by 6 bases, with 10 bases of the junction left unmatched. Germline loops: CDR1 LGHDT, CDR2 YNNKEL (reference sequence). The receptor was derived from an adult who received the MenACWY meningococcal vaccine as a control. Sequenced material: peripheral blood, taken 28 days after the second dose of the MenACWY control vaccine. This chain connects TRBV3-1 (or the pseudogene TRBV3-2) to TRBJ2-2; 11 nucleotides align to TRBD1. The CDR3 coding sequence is TGTGCCAGCAGCCAAGGGACAGGGGGCTTCATTGGTGCCGGGGAGCTGTTTTTT. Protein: CASSQGTGGFIGAGELFF.